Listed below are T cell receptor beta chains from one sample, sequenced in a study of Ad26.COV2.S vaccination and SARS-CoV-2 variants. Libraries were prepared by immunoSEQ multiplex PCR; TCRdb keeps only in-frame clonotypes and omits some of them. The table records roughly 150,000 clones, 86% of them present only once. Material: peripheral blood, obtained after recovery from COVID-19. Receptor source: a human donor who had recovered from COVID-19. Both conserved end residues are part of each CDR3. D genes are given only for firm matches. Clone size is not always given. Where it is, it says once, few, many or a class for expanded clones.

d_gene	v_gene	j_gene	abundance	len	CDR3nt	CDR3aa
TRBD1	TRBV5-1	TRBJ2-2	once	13	TGCGCCAGCAGCTTGAGGGGGCCCGGGGAGCTGTTTTTT	CASSLRGPGELFF
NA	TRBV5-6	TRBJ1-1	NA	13	TGTGCCAGCAGCTTGACAGGGCCCACTGAAGCTTTCTTT	CASSLTGPTEAFF
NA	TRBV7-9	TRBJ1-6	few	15	TGTGCCAGCAGCTTAGGTAGCTCCTATAATTCACCCCTCCACTTT	CASSLGSSYNSPLHF
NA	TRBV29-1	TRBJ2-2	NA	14	TGCAGCGTTGAGGGGACGAGGAACACCGGGGAGCTGTTTTTT	CSVEGTRNTGELFF
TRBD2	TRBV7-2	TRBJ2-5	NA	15	TGTGCCAGCAGGACCGAGCGGGACCTCCAAGAGACCCAGTACTTC	CASRTERDLQETQYF
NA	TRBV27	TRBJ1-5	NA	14	TGTGCCAGCAGTTTCCAGGGTCCCAATCAGCCCCAGCATTTT	CASSFQGPNQPQHF
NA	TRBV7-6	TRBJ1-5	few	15	TGTGCCAGCAGCTTAGACGCCAGAGAAAATCAGCCCCAGCATTTT	CASSLDARENQPQHF
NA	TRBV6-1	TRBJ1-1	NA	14	TGTGCCAGCAGTGATGGTGTACAGGTCACTGAAGCTTTCTTT	CASSDGVQVTEAFF
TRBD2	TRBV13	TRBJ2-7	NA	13	TGTGCCAGCAGCCCAGGGTGGGAGGGCGAGCAGTACTTC	CASSPGWEGEQYF
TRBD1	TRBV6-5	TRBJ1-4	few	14	TGTGCCAGCAGTCGGGACAGGGGTGGCGAAAAACTGTTTTTT	CASSRDRGGEKLFF
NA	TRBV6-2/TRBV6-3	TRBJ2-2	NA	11	TGTGCCAGCAGTTCCACCGGGGAGCTGTTTTTT	CASSSTGELFF
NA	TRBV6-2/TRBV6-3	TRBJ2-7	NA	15	TGTGCCAGCAGCTCAGGAAGAGGTTTTCCCTACGAGCAGTACTTC	CASSSGRGFPYEQYF
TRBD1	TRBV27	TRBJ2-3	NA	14	TGTGCCAGCAGTCTGGGGACAGCTCCAGATACGCAGTATTTT	CASSLGTAPDTQYF
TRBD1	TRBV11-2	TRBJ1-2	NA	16	TGTGCCAGCAGCGCGCGAACAGGGGATACTAACTATGGCTACACCTTC	CASSARTGDTNYGYTF
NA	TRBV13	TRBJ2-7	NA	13	TGTGCCAGCAGCCGTTCGGGACAAAACGAGCAGTACTTC	CASSRSGQNEQYF
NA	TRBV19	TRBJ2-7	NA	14	TGTGCCAGTAGTATGGCAGGAACCTCCTACGAGCAGTACTTC	CASSMAGTSYEQYF
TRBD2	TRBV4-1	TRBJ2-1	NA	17	TGCGCCAGCAGCCAGGGACTAGCGAGGAGCTCCTACAATGAGCAGTTCTTC	CASSQGLARSSYNEQFF
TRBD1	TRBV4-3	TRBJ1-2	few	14	TGCGCCAGCAGCCAGGACAGGGGGAACTATGGCTACACCTTC	CASSQDRGNYGYTF
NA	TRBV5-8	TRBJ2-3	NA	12	TGTGCCAGCAGCTGGGCAAGAGATACGCAGTATTTT	CASSWARDTQYF
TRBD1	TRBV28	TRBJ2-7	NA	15	TGTGCCAGCACCCTCGCCGGGACAGGGGCCTACGAGCAGTACTTC	CASTLAGTGAYEQYF
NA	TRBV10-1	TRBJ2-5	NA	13	TGCGCCAGCAGCCCCCGGGACAAATCCATCCAGTACTTC	CASSPRDKSIQYF
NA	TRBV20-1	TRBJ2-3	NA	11	TGCAGTGCTAAACGAACAGATACGCAGTATTTT	CSAKRTDTQYF
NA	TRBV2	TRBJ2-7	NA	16	TGTGCCAGCAGTGAGGGCAGGGCCAAGAGTAACTACGAGCAGTACTTC	CASSEGRAKSNYEQYF
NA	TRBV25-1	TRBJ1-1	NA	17	TGTGCCAGCAGTGAATTCAACAGGGAGTCCATGAACACTGAAGCTTTCTTT	CASSEFNRESMNTEAFF
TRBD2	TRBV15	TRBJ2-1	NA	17	TGTGCCACCAGCTTACCGGGACTAGCGGGGGGGCGTGGTGAGCAGTTCTTC	CATSLPGLAGGRGEQFF
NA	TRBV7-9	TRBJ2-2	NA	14	TGTGCCAGCAGCACGACGACCCAAACCGGGGAGCTGTTTTTT	CASSTTTQTGELFF
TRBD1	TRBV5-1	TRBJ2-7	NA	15	TGCGCCAGCAGCTTGGGGACAGGTCCCATCTACGAGCAGTACTTC	CASSLGTGPIYEQYF
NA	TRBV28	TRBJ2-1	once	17	TGTGCCAGCACCCCCCCCCAGGGTGGCTTCATGTACAATGAGCAGTTCTTC	CASTPPQGGFMYNEQFF
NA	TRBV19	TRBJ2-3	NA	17	TGTGCCAGTACATTTAGGGGTGGACGGGGGCTCACAGATACGCAGTATTTT	CASTFRGGRGLTDTQYF
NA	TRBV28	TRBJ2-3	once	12	TGTGCCAGCATGACTAGTTTGGATACGCAGTATTTT	CASMTSLDTQYF
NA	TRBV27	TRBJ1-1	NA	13	TGTGCCAGCAGTTTCGGATGGGGTACTGAAGCTTTCTTT	CASSFGWGTEAFF
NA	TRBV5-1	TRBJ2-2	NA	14	TGCGCCAGCAGGTTTTCGACGGCCACCGGGGAGCTGTTTTTT	CASRFSTATGELFF
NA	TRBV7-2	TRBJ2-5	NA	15	TGTGCCAGCAGCTTAGTTGGGGGGAAACAAGAGACCCAGTACTTC	CASSLVGGKQETQYF
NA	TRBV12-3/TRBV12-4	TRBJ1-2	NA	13	TGTGCCAGCAGTCCCGGGACGGCCTATGGCTACACCTTC	CASSPGTAYGYTF
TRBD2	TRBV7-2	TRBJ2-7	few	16	TGTGCCAGCAGCTTAGGGGAGCGGGGCCTCCCCGGCGAGCAGTACTTC	CASSLGERGLPGEQYF
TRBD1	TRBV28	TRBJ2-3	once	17	TGTGCCACTCAACTCCGGGACAGGGGACTTAGCACAGATACGCAGTATTTT	CATQLRDRGLSTDTQYF
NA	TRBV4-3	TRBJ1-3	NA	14	TGCGCCAGCAGCCATAGGGGGTCTGGAAACACCATATATTTT	CASSHRGSGNTIYF
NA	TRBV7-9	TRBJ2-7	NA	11	TGTGCCAGCGGGGAGCAATACGAGCAGTACTTC	CASGEQYEQYF
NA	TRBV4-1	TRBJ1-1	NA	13	TGCGCCAGCAGCCAAGGCAGGAACACTGAAGCTTTCTTT	CASSQGRNTEAFF
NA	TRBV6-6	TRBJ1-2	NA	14	TGTGCCAGCAGTTACAGAGATGTGGGCTATGGCTACACCTTC	CASSYRDVGYGYTF